This T cell receptor beta chain is from a study of radiation and T cells in renal cell carcinoma (dated by TCRdb to 2020 to 2022). Concerning the study at large: A total of 50 to 60 samples underwent TCR beta sequencing, made up of roughly 26 tumors and some 27 peripheral blood samples. The final blood draw took place at 4 weeks after radiation, the same time as nephrectomy. In the 40 to 55 samples combined, roughly 4.4 million unique CDR3 nucleotide sequences were found, encoding roughly 2.5 million unique CDR3 amino acid sequences. Results the study describes overall, beyond this receptor: With a single-armed trial design, the study had no way to address how radiation dose or scheduling affects the TCR repertoire. Because no pretreatment tumor biopsies were available, whether clonotypes were present in the tumor at baseline could not be determined. Changes in the blood repertoire were not tracked past 4 weeks after treatment. In blood, the top tumor clonotypes increased from baseline to 2 weeks after radiation and then shrank by 4 weeks, which suggests a temporary expansion of tumor-resident clones.

Following the manufacturer's recommendations, the immunoSEQ kit was used to generate TCR beta libraries from genomic DNA. Library preparation used a first multiplex PCR with proprietary primers, then a second PCR adding unique barcodes, with bead cleanups after each round. Each sample batch included a kit-provided positive control reaction and a negative control reaction. The final libraries were assessed on an Agilent 4200 TapeStation D1000 ScreenTape, pooled by volume, and quantified by qPCR. Sequencing ran on an Illumina NextSeq500 with a MidOutput 150-cycle cartridge, using 156 Read1 and 15 Index1 cycles with kit custom primers. The pooled library was loaded at about 1 pM with about 20% PhiX control spiked in. As for the authors' bioinformatics: Vendor-processed data were analyzed in R, with a clonotype defined as all T cells sharing the same CDR3 nucleotide sequence. For clone abundance analyses, frequencies were normalized to the 10,000 most abundant clones per sample. Public T cell clones, which averaged fewer than five per sample, were removed prior to analysis. A difference in abundance of at least 32-fold between compartments was used to define tumor-enriched and baseline blood-enriched clonotypes. Clonotypes expanded or contracted between blood time points were identified with a beta-binomial differential abundance model. Tumor-blood repertoire similarity was measured with the Baroni-Urbani and Buser coefficient, and group comparisons used two-tailed Wilcoxon tests in R. TCRdb retrieved this table from immuneACCESS and kept in-frame rearrangements only. Not all clones are present; in checked studies, unresolved V genes account for under half, and no reason is known for the remainder. V, J and clone size reflect that table, while D and trimming were determined from the DNA. This sample gives approximately 90,000 clones in total; roughly 80% of them show up just once. The biggest ten clones account for 9.4% of the sample.

As for this clone: Its antigen is currently not known. Base qualities were left out, and no much larger clone turns up one base away.

Read against the paper, the sample's time point label means: blood 4 weeks post-SBRT, at nephrectomy. The treatment or condition label of this sample denotes: 15 Gy SBRT to primary tumor, nephrectomy 4 weeks later. The samples were drawn from a clinical trial, where primary renal cell carcinomas were treated with 15 Gy of stereotactic body radiation therapy and then removed by nephrectomy 4 weeks afterward. To track tumor-enriched clonotypes, serial peripheral blood was sampled from radiation-treated patients at baseline and at 2 weeks and 4 weeks after SBRT. Renal cell carcinoma with clear cell pathology was present in all patients. Genomic DNA for TCR sequencing was prepared using the QIAamp DNA Blood Mini Kit (Qiagen). Samples were included in the analyses only if all quality control checks were passed. The TCR comes from a man aged 50-60 years with renal cell carcinoma. The sample was blood, taken from a patient whose treatment included radiotherapy and nephrectomy.

The bases read TGCGCCAGCAGCCAAGACCATCAACGGACCTACGAGCAGTACTTC. Its translation is CASSQDHQRTYEQYF. The rearranged chain carries TRBV4-3 and TRBJ2-7; no D gene is confidently identified. Relative to germline, V is 0 bases shorter and J is 2 bases shorter, with 11 bases between their ends. Via the germline V gene, CDR1 is LGHNA and CDR2 YSLEER. Spanning cysteine to phenylalanine, the CDR3 consists of 15 amino acids. Only the CDR3 DNA is retained, 45 bases long and in frame from the first base.